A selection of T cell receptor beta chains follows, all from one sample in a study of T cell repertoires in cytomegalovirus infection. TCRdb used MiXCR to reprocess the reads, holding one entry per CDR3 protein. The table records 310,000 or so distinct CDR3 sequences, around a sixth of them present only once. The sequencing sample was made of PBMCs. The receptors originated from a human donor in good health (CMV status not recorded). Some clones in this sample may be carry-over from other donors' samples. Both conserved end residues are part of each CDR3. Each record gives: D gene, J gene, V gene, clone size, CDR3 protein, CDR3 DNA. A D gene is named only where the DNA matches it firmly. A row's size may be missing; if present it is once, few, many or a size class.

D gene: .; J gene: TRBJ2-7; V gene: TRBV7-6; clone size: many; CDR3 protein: CASSLEGRAYEQYF; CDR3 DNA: TGTGCCAGCAGCTTAGAAGGGAGAGCCTACGAGCAGTACTTC
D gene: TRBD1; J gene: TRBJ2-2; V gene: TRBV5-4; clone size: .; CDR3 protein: CASSTRTGVTGELFF; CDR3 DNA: TGTGCCAGCAGCACTAGGACAGGGGTCACCGGGGAGCTGTTTTTT
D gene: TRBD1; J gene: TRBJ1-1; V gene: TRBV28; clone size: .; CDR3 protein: CASSLNRGGATEAFF; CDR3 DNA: TGTGCCAGCAGTCTTAACAGGGGAGGAGCCACTGAAGCTTTCTTT
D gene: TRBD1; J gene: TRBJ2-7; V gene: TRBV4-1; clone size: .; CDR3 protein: CASSQDGTGGNEQYF; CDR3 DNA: TGCGCCAGCAGCCAAGATGGGACAGGGGGTAACGAGCAGTACTTC
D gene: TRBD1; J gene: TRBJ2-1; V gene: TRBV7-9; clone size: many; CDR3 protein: CASSLEGHRGPSCF; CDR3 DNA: TGTGCCAGCAGCTTAGAAGGACACAGGGGACCCAGCTGCTTC
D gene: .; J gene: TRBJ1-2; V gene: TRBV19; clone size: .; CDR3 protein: CASNGQTNYGYTF; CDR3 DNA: TGTGCCAGTAATGGACAGACTAACTATGGCTACACCTTC
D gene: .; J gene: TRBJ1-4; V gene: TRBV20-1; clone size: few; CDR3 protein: CSARPDSAGNEKLFF; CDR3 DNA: TGCAGTGCTAGGCCCGACAGCGCCGGTAATGAAAAACTGTTTTTT
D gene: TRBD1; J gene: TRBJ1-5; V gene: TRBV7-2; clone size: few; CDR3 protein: CASSWDRALNQPQHF; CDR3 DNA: TGTGCCAGCAGCTGGGACAGGGCACTCAATCAGCCCCAGCATTTT
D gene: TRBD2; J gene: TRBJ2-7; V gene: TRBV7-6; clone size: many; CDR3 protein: CASSLKRGGLEYEQYF; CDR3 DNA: TGTGCCAGCAGCTTAAAGCGGGGGGGCCTGGAGTACGAGCAGTACTTC
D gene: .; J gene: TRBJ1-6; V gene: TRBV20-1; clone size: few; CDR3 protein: CSARDPTLDNSPLHF; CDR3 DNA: TGCAGTGCTAGAGATCCCACACTTGATAATTCACCCCTCCACTTT
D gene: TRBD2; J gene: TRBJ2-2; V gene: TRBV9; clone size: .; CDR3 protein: CASSVTRLSGGRTGELFF; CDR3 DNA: TGTGCCAGCAGCGTAACTCGACTGAGCGGGGGGCGCACCGGGGAGCTGTTTTTT
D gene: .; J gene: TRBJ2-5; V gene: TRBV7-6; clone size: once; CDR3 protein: CASSAPPRETQYF; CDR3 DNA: TGTGCCAGCAGCGCACCCCCGAGGGAGACCCAGTACTTC
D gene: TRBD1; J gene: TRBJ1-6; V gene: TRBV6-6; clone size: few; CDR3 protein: CASSWDRGNSPLHF; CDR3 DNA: TGTGCCAGCAGTTGGGACAGGGGTAATTCACCCCTCCACTTT
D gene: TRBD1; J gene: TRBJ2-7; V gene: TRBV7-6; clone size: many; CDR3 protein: CASSLAVGTGGFYEQYF; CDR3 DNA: TGTGCCAGCAGCCTTGCAGTCGGGACAGGGGGCTTCTACGAGCAGTACTTC
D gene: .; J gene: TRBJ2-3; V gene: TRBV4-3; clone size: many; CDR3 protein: CASSPRPVGSRIGGDTQYF; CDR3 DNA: TGCGCCAGCAGCCCCCGGCCAGTGGGAAGCAGGATCGGTGGAGATACGCAGTATTTT
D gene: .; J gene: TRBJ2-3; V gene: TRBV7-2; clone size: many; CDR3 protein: CASSSRASLRTLYTQYF; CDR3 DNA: TGTGCCAGCAGCTCCCGGGCCTCCCTCCGTACTTTATATACGCAGTATTTT
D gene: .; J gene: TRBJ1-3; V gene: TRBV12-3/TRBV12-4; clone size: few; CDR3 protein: CASSSGSSGNTIYF; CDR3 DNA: TGTGCCAGCAGTTCAGGGTCTTCTGGAAACACCATATATTTT
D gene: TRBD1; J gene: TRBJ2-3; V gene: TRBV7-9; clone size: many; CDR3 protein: CASSNPGTGTDTQYF; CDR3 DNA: TGTGCCAGCAGCAACCCCGGGACAGGCACAGATACGCAGTATTTT
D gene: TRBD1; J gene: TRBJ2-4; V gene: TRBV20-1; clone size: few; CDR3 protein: CSASRDRAGKNIQYF; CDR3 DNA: TGCAGTGCTAGTAGGGACAGAGCCGGCAAAAACATTCAGTACTTC
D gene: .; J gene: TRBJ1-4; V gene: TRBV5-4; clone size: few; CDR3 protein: CASSLGPGGYANEKLFF; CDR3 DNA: TGTGCCAGCAGCTTGGGTCCCGGGGGGTATGCTAATGAAAAACTGTTTTTT
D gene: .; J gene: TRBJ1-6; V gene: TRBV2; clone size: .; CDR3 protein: CASSVPPYTNSPLHF; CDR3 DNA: TGTGCCAGCAGTGTGCCCCCTTACACTAATTCACCCCTCCACTTT
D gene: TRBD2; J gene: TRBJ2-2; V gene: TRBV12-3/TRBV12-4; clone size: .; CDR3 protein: CASSVGTSGYSNTGELFF; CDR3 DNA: TGTGCCAGCAGTGTTGGGACTAGCGGGTACTCGAACACCGGGGAGCTGTTTTTT
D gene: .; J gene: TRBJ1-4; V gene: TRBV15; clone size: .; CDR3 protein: CATSDNWQSQEKLFF; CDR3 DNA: TGTGCCACCAGCGACAATTGGCAATCGCAAGAAAAACTGTTTTTT
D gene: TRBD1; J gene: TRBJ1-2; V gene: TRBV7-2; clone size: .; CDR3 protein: CASSSTGTGVGYGYTF; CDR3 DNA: TGTGCCAGCAGCTCTACCGGGACAGGGGTAGGCTATGGCTACACCTTC
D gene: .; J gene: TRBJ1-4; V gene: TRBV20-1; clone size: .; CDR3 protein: CSASGVGKTTNEKLFF; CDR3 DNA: TGCAGTGCTAGTGGGGTTGGGAAAACAACTAATGAAAAACTGTTTTTT
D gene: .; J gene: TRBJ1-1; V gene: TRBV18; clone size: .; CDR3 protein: CASLTQSAEAFF; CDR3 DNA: TGTGCCAGCCTTACCCAGTCCGCTGAAGCTTTCTTT
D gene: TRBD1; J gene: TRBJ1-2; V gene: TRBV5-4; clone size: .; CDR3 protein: CASSLDPGGGINYGYTF; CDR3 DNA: TGTGCCAGCAGCTTGGACCCAGGGGGGGGCATTAACTATGGCTACACCTTC
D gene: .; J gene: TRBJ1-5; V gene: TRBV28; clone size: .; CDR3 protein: CASSWSIGVTGLNQPQHF; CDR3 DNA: TGTGCCAGCAGTTGGTCTATCGGGGTCACAGGGCTGAATCAGCCCCAGCATTTT
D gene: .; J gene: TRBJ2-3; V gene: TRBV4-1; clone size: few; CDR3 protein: CASSQGVPRVRTDTQYF; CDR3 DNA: TGCGCCAGCAGCCAAGGGGTTCCGAGGGTTCGGACAGATACGCAGTATTTT
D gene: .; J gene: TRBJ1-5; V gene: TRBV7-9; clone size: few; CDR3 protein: CASSLQPNQPQHF; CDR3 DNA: TGTGCCAGCAGCTTGCAACCCAATCAGCCCCAGCATTTT
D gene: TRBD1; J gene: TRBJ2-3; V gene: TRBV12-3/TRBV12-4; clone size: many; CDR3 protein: CASSWDPGTGNTDTQYF; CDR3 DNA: TGTGCCAGCAGTTGGGACCCCGGGACAGGGAACACAGATACGCAGTATTTT
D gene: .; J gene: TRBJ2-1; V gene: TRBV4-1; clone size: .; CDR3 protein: CASSQDHVGTTRFLF; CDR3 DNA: TGCGCCAGCAGCCAGGACCACGTCGGGACAACCCGGTTCCTCTTC
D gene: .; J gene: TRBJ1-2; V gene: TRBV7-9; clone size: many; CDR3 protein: CASSLPLLWYGYTF; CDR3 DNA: TGTGCCAGCAGCTTACCCCTATTGTGGTATGGCTACACCTTC
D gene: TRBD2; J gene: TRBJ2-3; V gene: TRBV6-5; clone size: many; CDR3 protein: CASSYSGAGAADTQYF; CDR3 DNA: TGTGCCAGCAGTTACTCGGGAGCGGGGGCCGCAGATACGCAGTATTTT
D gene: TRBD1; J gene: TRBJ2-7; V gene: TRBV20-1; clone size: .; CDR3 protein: CSARVRYRGEVSYEQYF; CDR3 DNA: TGCAGTGCTAGAGTAAGGTACAGGGGCGAGGTCTCCTACGAGCAGTACTTC
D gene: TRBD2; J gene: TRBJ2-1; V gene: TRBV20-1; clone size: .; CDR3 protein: CSAAGTSGGLGNEQFF; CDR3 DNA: TGCAGTGCTGCCGGGACTAGCGGGGGACTGGGCAATGAGCAGTTCTTC
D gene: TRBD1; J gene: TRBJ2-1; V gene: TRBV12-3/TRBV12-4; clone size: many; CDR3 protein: CASSPRGTVNNEQFF; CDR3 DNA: TGTGCCAGCAGTCCTAGGGGGACAGTGAACAATGAGCAGTTCTTC
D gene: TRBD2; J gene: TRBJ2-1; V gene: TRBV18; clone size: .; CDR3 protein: CASSPGLAGGPNEQFF; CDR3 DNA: TGTGCCAGCTCTCCCGGACTAGCGGGGGGGCCCAATGAGCAGTTCTTC
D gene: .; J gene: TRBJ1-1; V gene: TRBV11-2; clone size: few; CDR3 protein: CASSSVGQEMNTEAFF; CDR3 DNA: TGTGCCAGCAGTTCGGTTGGGCAGGAAATGAACACTGAAGCTTTCTTT
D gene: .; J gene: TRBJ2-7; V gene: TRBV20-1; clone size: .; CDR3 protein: CSASPSGYEQYF; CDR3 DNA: TGCAGTGCTAGTCCCTCCGGGTACGAGCAGTACTTC
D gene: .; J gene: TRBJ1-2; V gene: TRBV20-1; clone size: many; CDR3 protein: CSARDRTELEGYGYTF; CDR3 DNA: TGCAGTGCTAGAGATCGAACGGAGCTCGAGGGCTATGGCTACACCTTC
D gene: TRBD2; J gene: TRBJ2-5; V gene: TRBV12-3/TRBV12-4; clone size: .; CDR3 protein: CASRSSGGQETQYF; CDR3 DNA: TGTGCCAGCCGGAGCAGCGGGGGCCAAGAGACCCAGTACTTC
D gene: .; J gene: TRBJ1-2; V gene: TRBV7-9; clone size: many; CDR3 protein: CASSLPRGTALGGYTF; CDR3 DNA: TGTGCCAGCAGCTTACCCAGGGGAACGGCATTGGGTGGCTACACCTTC
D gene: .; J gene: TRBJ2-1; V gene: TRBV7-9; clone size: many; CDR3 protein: CASSLALNRESYNEQFF; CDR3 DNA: TGTGCCAGCAGCTTAGCGCTAAACAGGGAATCCTACAATGAGCAGTTCTTC
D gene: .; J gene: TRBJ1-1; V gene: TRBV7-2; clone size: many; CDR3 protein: CASSGNLPYTEAFF; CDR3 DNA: TGTGCCAGCAGCGGGAACCTTCCCTACACTGAAGCTTTCTTT
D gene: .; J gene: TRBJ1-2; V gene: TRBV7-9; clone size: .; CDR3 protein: CASSRDVRTPYGYTF; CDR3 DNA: TGTGCCAGCAGCCGCGACGTAAGGACTCCTTATGGCTACACCTTC